This TCR beta chain comes out of a study of T cell responses to AZD1222 COVID-19 vaccine. The assay was immunoSEQ multiplex PCR, and TCRdb's table has in-frame clones only and misses some. Of roughly 120,000 clones listed, more than 70% are singletons. Notes on the study in general: Seropositive AZD1222 recipients at baseline numbered only five or six. Only after the peak T cell response were repertoires sampled.

Remarks on this clone: Antigen specificity is unknown.

V gave up 3 bases and J gave up 0 bases; unmatched junction bases: 2. This CDR3 is built from 15 residues. Germline CDR1 SGDLS, CDR2 YYNGEE. V and J are TRBV9 and TRBJ2-1, with 8 bases lining up with TRBD1. Source: peripheral blood, taken on day 0 of AZD1222 vaccination. This TCR derives from an adult in good health. The DNA for the CDR3 is TGTGCCAGCAGCGCGCAGGGGGCCTCCTACAATGAGCAGTTCTTC. This encodes CASSAQGASYNEQFF.